This record covers a single T cell receptor beta chain. This record comes from a study of CD8+ T cells in alopecia areata. Stated treatment: oral pan-JAK inhibitor, 5-10 mg twice daily. RNA extraction was followed by reverse transcription into cDNA, which acted as the sequencing template. Clones were sequenced by immunoSEQ multiplex PCR, and TCRdb holds only the in-frame ones, with some missing. The sample contains roughly 280,000 clones, 60% of which appear only once. The sequencing here drew on CD4+ T cells sorted from blood, taken at approximately week 51, from a patient treated with tofacitinib. The clonotype comes from a human donor with alopecia areata.

The CDR3: CASSLEQSSTDTQYF. The CDR3, as DNA: TGCGCCAGCAGCTTGGAACAGAGCAGCACAGATACGCAGTATTTT. This chain connects TRBV5-1 to TRBJ2-3; D remains unclear. Trimming cost V 0 bases and J 0 bases, with 8 bases left between them. There are 15 residues in the CDR3. Looked up from germline, CDR1 is SGHRS and CDR2 is YFSETQ.